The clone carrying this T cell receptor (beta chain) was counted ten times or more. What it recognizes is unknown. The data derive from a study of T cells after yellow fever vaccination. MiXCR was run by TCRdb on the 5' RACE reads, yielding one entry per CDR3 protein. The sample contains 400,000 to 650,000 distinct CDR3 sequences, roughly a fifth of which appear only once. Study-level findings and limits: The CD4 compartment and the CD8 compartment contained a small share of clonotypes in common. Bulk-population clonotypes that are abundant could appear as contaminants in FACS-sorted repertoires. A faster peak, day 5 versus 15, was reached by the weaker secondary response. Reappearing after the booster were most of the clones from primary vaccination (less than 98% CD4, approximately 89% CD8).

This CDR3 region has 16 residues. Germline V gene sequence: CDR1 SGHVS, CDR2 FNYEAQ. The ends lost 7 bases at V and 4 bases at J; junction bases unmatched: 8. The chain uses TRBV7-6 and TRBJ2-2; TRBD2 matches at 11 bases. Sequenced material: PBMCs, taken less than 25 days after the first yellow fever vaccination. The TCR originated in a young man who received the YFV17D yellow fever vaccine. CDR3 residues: CASTFSGGAGTGELFF. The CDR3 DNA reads TGTGCCAGCACCTTTAGCGGGGGGGCCGGCACCGGGGAGCTGTTTTTT.